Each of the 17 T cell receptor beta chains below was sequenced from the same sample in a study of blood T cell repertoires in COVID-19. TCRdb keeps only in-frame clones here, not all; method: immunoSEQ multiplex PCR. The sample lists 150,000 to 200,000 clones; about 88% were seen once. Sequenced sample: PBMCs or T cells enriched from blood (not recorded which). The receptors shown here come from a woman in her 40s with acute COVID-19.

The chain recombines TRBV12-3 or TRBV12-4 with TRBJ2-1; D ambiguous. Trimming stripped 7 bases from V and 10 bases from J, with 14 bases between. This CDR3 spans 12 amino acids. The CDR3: CASTVVSPEQFF. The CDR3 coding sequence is TGTGCCAGCACCGTTGTTTCCCCCGAGCAGTTCTTC.

The CDR3 here is CSVWAGPISEQYF. CDR3 DNA: TGCAGCGTTTGGGCGGGTCCGATCTCCGAGCAGTACTTC. The chain combines TRBV29-1 with TRBJ2-7; a possible D gene is TRBD2 (5 bases). CDR1 and CDR2 (germline): SQVTM, ANQGSEA. This CDR3 has 13 residues. Trimming removed 5 bases from V and 6 bases from J, with 17 bases in between.

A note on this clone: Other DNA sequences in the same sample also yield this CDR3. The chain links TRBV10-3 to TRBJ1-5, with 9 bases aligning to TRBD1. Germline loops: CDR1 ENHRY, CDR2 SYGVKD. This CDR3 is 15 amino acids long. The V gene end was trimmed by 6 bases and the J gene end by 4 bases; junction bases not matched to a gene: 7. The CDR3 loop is CAIRGGQGENQPQHF. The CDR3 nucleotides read TGTGCCATCAGAGGGGGACAGGGAGAAAATCAGCCCCAGCATTTT.

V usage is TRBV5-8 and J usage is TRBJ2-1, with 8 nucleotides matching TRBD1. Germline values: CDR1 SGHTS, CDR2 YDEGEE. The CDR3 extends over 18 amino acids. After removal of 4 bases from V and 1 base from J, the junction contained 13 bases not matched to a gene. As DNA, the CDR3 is TGTGCCAGCAGCCCACACCCCGACAGGGGTCTATCCTACAATGAGCAGTTCTTC. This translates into CASSPHPDRGLSYNEQFF.

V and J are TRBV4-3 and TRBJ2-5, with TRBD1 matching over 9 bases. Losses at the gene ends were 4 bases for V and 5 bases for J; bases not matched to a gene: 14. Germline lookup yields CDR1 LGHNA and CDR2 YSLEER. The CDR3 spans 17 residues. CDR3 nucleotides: TGCGCCAGCAGCCCGTTTACCGGGACAGGGTTTTTCGAGACCCAGTACTTC. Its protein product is CASSPFTGTGFFETQYF.

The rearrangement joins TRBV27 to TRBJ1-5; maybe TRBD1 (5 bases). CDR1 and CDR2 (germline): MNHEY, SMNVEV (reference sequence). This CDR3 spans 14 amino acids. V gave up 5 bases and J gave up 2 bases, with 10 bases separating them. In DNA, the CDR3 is TGTGCCAGCAGTCCCAGGGCCGGCAATCAGCCCCAGCATTTT. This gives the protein CASSPRAGNQPQHF.

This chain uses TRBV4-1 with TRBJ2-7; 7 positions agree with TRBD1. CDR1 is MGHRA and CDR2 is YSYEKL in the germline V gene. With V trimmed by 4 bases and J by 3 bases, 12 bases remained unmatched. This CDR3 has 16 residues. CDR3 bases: TGCGCCAGCAGCCGAAGTGGTGACAGGGCTCTCTACGAGCAGTACTTC. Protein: CASSRSGDRALYEQYF.

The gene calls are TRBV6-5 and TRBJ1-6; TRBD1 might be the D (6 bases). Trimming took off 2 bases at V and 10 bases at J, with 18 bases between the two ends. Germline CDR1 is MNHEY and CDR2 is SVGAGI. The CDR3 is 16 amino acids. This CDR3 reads CASSYVAGEAESPLHF. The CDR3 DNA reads TGTGCCAGCAGTTACGTGGCAGGGGAAGCCGAATCACCCCTCCACTTT.

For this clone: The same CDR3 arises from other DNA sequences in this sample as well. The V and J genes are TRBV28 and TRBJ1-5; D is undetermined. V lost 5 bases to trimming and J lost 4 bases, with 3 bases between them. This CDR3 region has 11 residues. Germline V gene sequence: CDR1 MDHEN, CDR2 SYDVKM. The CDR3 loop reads CASSLNQPQHF. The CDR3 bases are TGTGCCAGCAGTCTTAATCAGCCCCAGCATTTT.

CDR3 sequence (DNA): TGTGCCAGCTCAGAGGACAGGACCTACAATGAGCAGTTCTTC. This encodes CASSEDRTYNEQFF. The chain has TRBV6-5 and TRBJ2-1, with 7 bases identical to TRBD1. Trimming took 8 bases from V and 2 from J; bases not matched to a gene: 6. This CDR3 comprises 14 residues. Germline CDR1 and CDR2: MNHEY and SVGAGI.

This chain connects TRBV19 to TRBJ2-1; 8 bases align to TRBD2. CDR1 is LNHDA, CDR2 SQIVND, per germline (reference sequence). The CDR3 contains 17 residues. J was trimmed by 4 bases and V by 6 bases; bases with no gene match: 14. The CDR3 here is CASRGGGVIAGYNEQFF. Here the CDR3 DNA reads TGTGCCAGTAGGGGGGGTGGAGTGATAGCGGGATACAATGAGCAGTTCTTC.

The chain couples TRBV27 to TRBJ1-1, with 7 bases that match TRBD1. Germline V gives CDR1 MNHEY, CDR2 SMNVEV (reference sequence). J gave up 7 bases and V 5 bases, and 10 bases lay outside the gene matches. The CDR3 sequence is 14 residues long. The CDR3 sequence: CASSKGSWDSEAFF. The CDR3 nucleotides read TGTGCCAGCAGTAAAGGATCGTGGGACAGTGAAGCTTTCTTT.

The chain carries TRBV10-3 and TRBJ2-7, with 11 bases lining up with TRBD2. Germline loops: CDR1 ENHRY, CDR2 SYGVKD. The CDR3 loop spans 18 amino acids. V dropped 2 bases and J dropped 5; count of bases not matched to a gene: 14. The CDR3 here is CAISETQVAGGPRDEQYF. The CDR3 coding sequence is TGTGCCATCAGTGAGACGCAGGTAGCGGGGGGGCCGAGGGACGAGCAGTACTTC.

The CDR3 DNA is TGTGCCAGCAGTCCCGGTCGGTCCCTCGGGACTGAAGCTTTCTTT. Residues: CASSPGRSLGTEAFF. The chain recombines TRBV27 with TRBJ1-1, with D uncertain. The CDR3 spans 15 residues. The germline V and J ends were trimmed by 5 bases and 5 bases, with 18 bases remaining between them. Germline CDR1 MNHEY, CDR2 SMNVEV (reference sequence).

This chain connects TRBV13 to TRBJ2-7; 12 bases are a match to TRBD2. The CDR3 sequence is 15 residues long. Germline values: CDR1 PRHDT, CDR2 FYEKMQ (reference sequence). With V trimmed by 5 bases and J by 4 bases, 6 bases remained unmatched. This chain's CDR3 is CASSHTGLAGYEQYF. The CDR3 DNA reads TGTGCCAGCAGCCACACCGGACTAGCGGGATACGAGCAGTACTTC.

DNA of the CDR3: TGTGCCAGCAGCTTGGGACCGATCGGGGGTCAAGAGACCCAGTACTTC. Translated: CASSLGPIGGQETQYF. V usage is TRBV5-4 and J usage is TRBJ2-5; D might be TRBD2 (6 bases). Germline CDR1 SGHNT, CDR2 YYREEE (reference sequence). This CDR3 contains 16 residues. V lost 0 bases and J lost 2, with 14 bases in between.

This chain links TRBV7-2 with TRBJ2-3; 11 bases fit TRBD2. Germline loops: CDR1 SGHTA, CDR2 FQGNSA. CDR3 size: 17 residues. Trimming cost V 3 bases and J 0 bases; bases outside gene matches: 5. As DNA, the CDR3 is TGTGCCAGCAGCTTCACTAGCGGGGGCCTTAGCACAGATACGCAGTATTTT. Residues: CASSFTSGGLSTDTQYF.